The sample holds a few counts of the clone carrying this T cell receptor (beta chain). CDR1 and CDR2 from the germline V gene are LGHNA and YSLEER. The CDR3 length is 14 residues. V dropped 3 bases and J dropped 2; count of bases not matched to a gene: 4. In the original analysis: Amplification from reference gene primers served as the basis for estimated nucleated cell counts. Data came from immunoSEQ multiplex PCR; TCRdb stores just in-frame clones and leaves some out. V, J and clone size derive from that table, while D and trimming were established from the DNA sequence. The sample has about 120,000 clones, around four fifths seen once. The data are from a study of blood T cell repertoires in COVID-19. The overall study: Sites across the United States, Italy and Spain contributed samples from acute and convalescent COVID-19. T cells, B-cell-depleted T cells, or PBMCs provided the cDNA or gDNA that served as material.

Sample: peripheral blood. The chain is built from TRBV4-3 and TRBJ2-7; 7 bases line up with TRBD1. The TCR originated in a human donor in a cohort sampled during active COVID-19. The CDR3 DNA reads as TGCGCCAGCAGCCACGACAGGGTCGCCTACGAGCAGTACTTC. It codes for CASSHDRVAYEQYF.